These T cell receptor beta chains were read from a single sample in a study of T cells in Graves' hyperthyroidism and ophthalmopathy. Each CDR3 protein is one row after TCRdb ran MiXCR on the multiplex PCR reads. This sample has a few hundred thousand distinct CDR3 sequences, with about a sixth found just once. The sample taken for sequencing was blood. The receptors were sampled from a woman in her thirties or forties with Graves' ophthalmopathy. Both conserved end residues are part of each CDR3. The D gene is left open where the match is weak. Clone sizes are given selectively: once, few, many, or a class where the clone is expanded.

j_gene,abundance,d_gene,v_gene,CDR3nt,CDR3aa
TRBJ2-3,many,.,TRBV5-1,TGCGCCAGCAGCTTGCAGGGTTTCACAGATACGCAGTATTTT,CASSLQGFTDTQYF
TRBJ2-4,few,TRBD2,TRBV3-1,TGTGCCAGCAGGACTAGCGGCCAAAACATTCAGTACTTC,CASRTSGQNIQYF
TRBJ1-2,.,TRBD1,TRBV27,TGTGCCAGCAGTCCTCTACAGGGGGAAGGCTACACCTTC,CASSPLQGEGYTF
TRBJ2-3,many,TRBD1,TRBV12-3/TRBV12-4,TGTGCCAGCAGTCAGGACAGGGCCACAGATACGCAGTATTTT,CASSQDRATDTQYF
TRBJ2-2,few,TRBD2,TRBV7-9,TGTGGGGTCGCAAAGACTAGCGCCGCGAACACCGGGGAGCTGTTTTTT,CGVAKTSAANTGELFF
TRBJ1-3,few,.,TRBV9,TGTGCCAGCAGCGTAGTGGGGGCACCGGGAAACACCATATATTTT,CASSVVGAPGNTIYF
TRBJ1-3,few,.,TRBV2,TGTGCCAGCAGACCCGGCGGGGTTGGAAACACCATATATTTT,CASRPGGVGNTIYF
TRBJ1-2,few,TRBD1,TRBV13,TGTGCCAGCAGCGGACAGGGGAATGGCTACACCTTC,CASSGQGNGYTF
TRBJ1-1,.,.,TRBV28,TGTGCCAGCAGTTCGCTCGGCGGGGGGCCTTGGACTGAAGCTTTCTTT,CASSSLGGGPWTEAFF
TRBJ2-1,.,.,TRBV6-1,TGTGCCAGCAGCGACCTAAACAGGGAAACCTACAATGAGCAGTTCTTC,CASSDLNRETYNEQFF
TRBJ1-4,many,TRBD1,TRBV6-2/TRBV6-3,TGTGCCAGCAGCATGGACAGGGGTCGGCCTAATGAAAAACTGTTTTTT,CASSMDRGRPNEKLFF
TRBJ1-5,.,.,TRBV6-1,TGTGCCAGCAGTTGGACAGAGAATCAGCCCCAGCATTTT,CASSWTENQPQHF
TRBJ2-3,.,TRBD2,TRBV3-1,TGTGCCAGCAGCCCCGGGAGGAGGCGGGGGGCCCCAGATACGCAGTATTTT,CASSPGRRRGAPDTQYF
TRBJ2-7,few,.,TRBV6-1,TGTGCCACCAGGGCAAGTGAGAGCTCCTACGAGCAGTACTTC,CATRASESSYEQYF
TRBJ2-5,many,TRBD2,TRBV2,TGTGCCAGCAGTAGCGGGGAGGTGGAGACCCAGTACTTC,CASSSGEVETQYF
TRBJ1-5,many,.,TRBV3-1,TGTGCCAGCAGCCCTGGAGGGGTCGAGGGTATCCAGCCCCAGCATTTT,CASSPGGVEGIQPQHF
TRBJ1-6,few,.,TRBV12-3/TRBV12-4,TGTGCCAGCAGACCCGGGTATTACGGACCCCTCCACTTT,CASRPGYYGPLHF
TRBJ1-1,many,.,TRBV20-1,TGCAGTGCTAGAGTTCAGGGGCAGCCTGAAGCTTTCTTT,CSARVQGQPEAFF
TRBJ2-5,.,TRBD2,TRBV6-1,TGTGCCACCGCTGTGGGGACTATAAAAGAGACCCAGTACTTC,CATAVGTIKETQYF
TRBJ2-1,many,.,TRBV2,TGTGCCAGCAGTGCGGGCAGCAGCTCCTACAATGAGCAGTTCTTC,CASSAGSSSYNEQFF
TRBJ2-7,.,.,TRBV2,TGTGCCAGCAGTCGGACAGCTTCCTCCTACGAGAAGTACTTC,CASSRTASSYEKYF
TRBJ2-7,.,TRBD1,TRBV29-1,TGCAGCGTTGGGGGACAGGGTTTCGGCTACGAGCAGTACTTC,CSVGGQGFGYEQYF
TRBJ2-2,few,.,TRBV12-3/TRBV12-4,TGTGCCAGCAGTGGGGCGCAAAACACCGGGGAGCTGTTTTTT,CASSGAQNTGELFF